What follows are 5 T cell receptor beta chains derived from one specimen sequenced in a study of T cells in women clearing cervical HPV infection (dated 2018 in TCRdb). Library method: the immunoSEQ multiplex PCR assay. Here the immuneACCESS table is served through TCRdb, limited to in-frame sequences with V and J called. Missing clones are a known gap in these copies; in checked studies unresolved V genes cover under half, and the rest lacks a known reason. The table kept for this sample lists under 25,000 clones. Of the sample, 16% falls within the top ten clones. Sequencing used blood buffy coat. The receptors shown here come from a woman between 18 and 70 years old with a cervical HPV16 infection that either progressed to CIN3+ or cleared (not recorded which).

On this clone itself: Coverage ceases 3 residues before the CDR3 finishes, and the germline J gene fills in the end. This sequence joins TRBV18 and TRBJ1-6, with 8 bases matching TRBD1. In germline, CDR1 is KGHSH, CDR2 LQKENI. This CDR3 comprises 16 residues. J gave up 9 bases and V 3 bases, and 10 bases lay outside the gene matches. The CDR3 bases that were read are TGTGCCAGCTCACCTAGGACAGGGCTTAGGAGTTCACCC. Translating it yields CASSPRTGLRSSP. The full CDR3 is CASSPRTGLRSSPLHF. Combining the CDR3 with reference TRBV18 and TRBJ1-6 gives the whole variable domain NAGVMQNPRHLVRRRGQEARLRCSPMKGHSHVYWYRQLPEEGLKFMVYLQKENIIDESGMPKERFSAEFPKEGPSILRIQQVVRGDSAAYFCASSPRTGLRSSPLHFGNGTRLTVT.

On this clone itself: One junction end does not reproduce the germline sequence, and a read error may be involved. The sequence runs out 3 residues before the end of the CDR3; the remainder is reconstructed from the germline J gene. The genes are TRBV4-2 and TRBJ2-3, with 8 bases lining up with TRBD2. The CDR3 has 18 residues. CDR1 LGHNA and CDR2 YNFKEQ come from the germline V gene. The CDR3 loop reads CASSQDRAGVHPTDTQYF. CDR3 DNA (partial): TGCGCCAGCAGCCAAGATCGAGCGGGGGTCCACCCCACAGATACG.

Details on this clone: The read gets to within 3 residues of the CDR3 end, and the germline J gene fills in the rest. The chain has TRBV19 and TRBJ1-2, with a tentative D call TRBD1 (6 bases). Trimming took off 4 bases at V and 2 bases at J, with 14 bases between the two ends. Germline V gene lookup returns CDR1 LNHDA and CDR2 SQIVND (reference sequence). The CDR3 is made up of 15 amino acids. The chain's CDR3 is CASSTTGRNNYGYTF. The CDR3 DNA, read in part, is TGTGCCAGTAGTACTACAGGGCGGAACAACTATGGC. The full variable domain, with the rest looked up from reference TRBV19 and TRBJ1-2, is DGGITQSPKYLFRKEGQNVTLSCEQNLNHDAMYWYRQDPGQGLRLIYYSQIVNDFQKGDIAEGYSVSREKKESFPLTVTSAQKNPTAFYLCASSTTGRNNYGYTFGSGTRLTVV.

A remark on this clone: The read falls 3 residues short of the CDR3 end, and the missing part is taken from the germline J gene. V and J are TRBV7-6 and TRBJ2-5; D is ambiguous. Germline-derived CDR1 and CDR2 are SGHVS and FNYEAQ. With 5 bases removed from V and 5 bases from J, the gap between germline ends came to 12 bases. The CDR3 sequence is 13 residues long. CDR3 DNA (partial): TGTGCCAGCAGCCCCATACTTAGTGAGACC. Its protein product is CASSPILSET. The CDR3 in its entirety is CASSPILSETQYF. The full variable domain, its missing parts supplied by reference TRBV7-6 and TRBJ2-5, is GAGVSQSPRYKVTKRGQDVALRCDPISGHVSLYWYRQALGQGPEFLTYFNYEAQQDKSGLPNDRFSAERPEGSISTLTIQRTEQRDSAMYRCASSPILSETQYFGPGTRLLVL.

About this clone: The missing CDR3 end, 3 residues past where the read stops, is filled in from the germline J gene. The chain has TRBV7-2 and TRBJ1-5; 7 positions match TRBD1. This CDR3 has 14 amino acids. V gave up 1 base and J gave up 5 bases; unmatched junction bases: 2. Germline V gene data show CDR1 as SGHTA and CDR2 as FQGNSA. The DNA read from the CDR3 is TGTGCCAGCAGCTTAGAACAGGGGTATCAGCCC. Translation gives CASSLEQGYQP. The whole CDR3 reads CASSLEQGYQPQHF. The variable domain in full, completed from reference TRBV7-2 and TRBJ1-5, reads GAGVSQSPSNKVTEKGKDVELRCDPISGHTALYWYRQSLGQGLEFLIYFQGNSAPDKSGLPSDRFSAERTGGSVSTLTIQRTQQEDSAVYLCASSLEQGYQPQHFGDGTRLSIL.